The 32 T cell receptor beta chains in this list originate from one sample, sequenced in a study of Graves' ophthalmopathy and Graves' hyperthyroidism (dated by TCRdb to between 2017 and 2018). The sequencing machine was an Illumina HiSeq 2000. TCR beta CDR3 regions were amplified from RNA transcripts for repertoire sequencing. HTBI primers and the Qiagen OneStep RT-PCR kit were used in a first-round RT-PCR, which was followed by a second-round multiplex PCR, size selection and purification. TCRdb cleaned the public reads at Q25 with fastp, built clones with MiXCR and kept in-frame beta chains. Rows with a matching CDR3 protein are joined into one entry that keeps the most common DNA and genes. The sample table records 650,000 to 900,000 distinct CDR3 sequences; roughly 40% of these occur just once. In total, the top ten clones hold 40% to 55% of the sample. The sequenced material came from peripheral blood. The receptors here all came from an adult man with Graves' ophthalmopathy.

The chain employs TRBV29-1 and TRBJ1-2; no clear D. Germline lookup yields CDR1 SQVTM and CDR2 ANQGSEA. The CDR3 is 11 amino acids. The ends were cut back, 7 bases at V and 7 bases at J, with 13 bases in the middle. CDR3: CSGYSGSGYTF. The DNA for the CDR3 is TGCAGCGGATATAGCGGGAGTGGCTACACCTTC.

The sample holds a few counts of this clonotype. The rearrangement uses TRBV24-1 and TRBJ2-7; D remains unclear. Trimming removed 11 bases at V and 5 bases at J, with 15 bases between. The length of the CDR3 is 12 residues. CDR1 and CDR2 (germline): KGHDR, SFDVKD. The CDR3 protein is CAIGSSGNEQYF. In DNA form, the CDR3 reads TGTGCCATAGGATCGTCTGGGAACGAGCAGTACTTC.

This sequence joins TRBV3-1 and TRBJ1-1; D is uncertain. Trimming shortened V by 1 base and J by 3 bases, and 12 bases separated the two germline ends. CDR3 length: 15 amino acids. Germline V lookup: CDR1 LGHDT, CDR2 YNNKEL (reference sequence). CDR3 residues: CASSQARTDYTEAFF. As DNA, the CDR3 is TGTGCCAGCAGCCAAGCGCGGACGGACTACACTGAAGCTTTCTTT. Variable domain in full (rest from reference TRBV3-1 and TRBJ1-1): DTAVSQTPKYLVTQMGNDKSIKCEQNLGHDTMYWYKQDSKKFLKIMFSYNNKELIINETVPNRFSPKSPDKAHLNLHINSLELGDSAVYFCASSQARTDYTEAFFGQGTRLTVV.

The DNA of the CDR3 is TGTGCCAGTAGAAACGGAGGGGGCTCCAAGTCACCCCTCCACTTT. Its translation is CASRNGGGSKSPLHF. V usage is TRBV6-6 and J usage is TRBJ1-6; 7 positions agree with TRBD1. J lost 10 bases, V lost 9 bases, and 15 bases had no gene match. This CDR3 is built from 15 residues. Germline CDR1 MNHNY, CDR2 SVGAGI (reference sequence).

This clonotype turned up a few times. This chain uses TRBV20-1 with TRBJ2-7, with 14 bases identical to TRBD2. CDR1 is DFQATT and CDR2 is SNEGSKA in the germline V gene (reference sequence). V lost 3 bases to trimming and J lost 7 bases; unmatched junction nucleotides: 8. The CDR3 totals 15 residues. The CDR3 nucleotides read TGCAGTGCTAGGCCGGGACTAGCGGGAGCAGGGGAGCAGTACTTC. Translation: CSARPGLAGAGEQYF.

As DNA, the CDR3 is TGTGCCACCAGCAGAGTTGTTGCCTATGGCTACACCTTC. Its protein is CATSRVVAYGYTF. This chain joins TRBV15 and TRBJ1-2; D is unresolved. The CDR3 covers 13 residues. The V gene's germline CDR1 is LNHNV and CDR2 YYDKDF (reference sequence). With 1 base removed from V and 4 bases from J, the gap between germline ends came to 7 bases.

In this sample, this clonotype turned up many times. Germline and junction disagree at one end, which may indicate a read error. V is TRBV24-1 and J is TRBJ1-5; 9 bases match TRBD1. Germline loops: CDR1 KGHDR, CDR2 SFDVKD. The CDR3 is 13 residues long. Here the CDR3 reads CASRDRVNQPQHF. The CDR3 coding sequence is TGCGCCAGCAGGGACAGGGTCAATCAGCCCCAGCATTTT.

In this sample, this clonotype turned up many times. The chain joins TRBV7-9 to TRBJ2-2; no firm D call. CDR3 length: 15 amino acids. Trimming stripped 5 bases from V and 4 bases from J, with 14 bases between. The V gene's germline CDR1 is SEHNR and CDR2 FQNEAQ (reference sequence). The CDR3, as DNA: TGTGCCAGCAGCAAAGACTCCTCGGGCACCGGGGAGCTGTTTTTT. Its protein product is CASSKDSSGTGELFF.

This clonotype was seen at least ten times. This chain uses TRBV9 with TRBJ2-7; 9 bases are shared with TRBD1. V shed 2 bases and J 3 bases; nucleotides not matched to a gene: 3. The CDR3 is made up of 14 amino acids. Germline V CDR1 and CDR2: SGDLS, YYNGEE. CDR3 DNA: TGTGCCAGCAGCGTTGGGGGACAGGGCTACGAGCAGTACTTC. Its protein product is CASSVGGQGYEQYF.

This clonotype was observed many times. In nucleotides, the CDR3 is TGTGCCAGCAGCTTAAGGATGACCGGGGAGCTGTTTTTT. This sequence encodes CASSLRMTGELFF. The chain employs TRBV7-9 and TRBJ2-2; D is ambiguous. V dropped 2 bases and J dropped 5 bases, with 6 bases sitting between them. This CDR3 spans 13 amino acids. From germline, CDR1 is SEHNR and CDR2 FQNEAQ (reference sequence).

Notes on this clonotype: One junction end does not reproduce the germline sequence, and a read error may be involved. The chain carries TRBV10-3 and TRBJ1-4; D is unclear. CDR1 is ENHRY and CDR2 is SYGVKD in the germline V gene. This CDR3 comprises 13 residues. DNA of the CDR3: TGTGCCAGCAGTTACTACCGATATGAAAAACTGTTTTTT. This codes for CASSYYRYEKLFF.

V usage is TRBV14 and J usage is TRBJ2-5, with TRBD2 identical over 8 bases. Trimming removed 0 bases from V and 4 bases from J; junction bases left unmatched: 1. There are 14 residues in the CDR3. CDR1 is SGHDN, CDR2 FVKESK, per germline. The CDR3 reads CASSQELAAETQYF. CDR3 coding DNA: TGTGCCAGCAGCCAAGAACTAGCGGCAGAGACCCAGTACTTC.

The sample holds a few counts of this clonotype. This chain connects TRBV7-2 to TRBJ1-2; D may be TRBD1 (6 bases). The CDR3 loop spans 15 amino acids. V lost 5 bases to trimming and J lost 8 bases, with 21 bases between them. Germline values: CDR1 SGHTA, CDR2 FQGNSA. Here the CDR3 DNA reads TGTGCCAGCAGCGGCAGGGACATACAAATTAAAGGCTACACCTTC. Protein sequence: CASSGRDIQIKGYTF.

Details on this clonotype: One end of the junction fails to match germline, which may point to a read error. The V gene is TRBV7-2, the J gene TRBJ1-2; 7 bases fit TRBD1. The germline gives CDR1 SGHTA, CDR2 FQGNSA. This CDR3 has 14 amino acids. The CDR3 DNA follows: TGCGCCAGCGGCCAAGCTCAGGGGGTAGGGGGCTACACCTTC. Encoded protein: CASGQAQGVGGYTF.

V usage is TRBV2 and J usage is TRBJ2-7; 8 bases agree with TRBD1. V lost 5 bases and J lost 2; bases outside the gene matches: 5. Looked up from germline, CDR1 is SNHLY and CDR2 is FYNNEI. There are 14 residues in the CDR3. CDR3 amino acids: CASSYQDRAYEQYF. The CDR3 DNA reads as TGTGCCAGCAGTTATCAGGACAGGGCCTACGAGCAGTACTTC.

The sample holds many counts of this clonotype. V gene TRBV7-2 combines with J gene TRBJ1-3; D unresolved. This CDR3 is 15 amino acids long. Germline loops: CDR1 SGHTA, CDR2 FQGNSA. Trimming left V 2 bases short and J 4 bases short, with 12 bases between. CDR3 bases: TGTGCCAGCAGCTTATCAATGGTAGTCGGAAACACCATATATTTT. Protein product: CASSLSMVVGNTIYF.

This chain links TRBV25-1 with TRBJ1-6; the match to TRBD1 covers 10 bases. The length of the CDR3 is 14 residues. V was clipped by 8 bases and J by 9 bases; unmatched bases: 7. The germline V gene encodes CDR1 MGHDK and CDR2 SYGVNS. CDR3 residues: CASAPGTGASPLHF. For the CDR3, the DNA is TGTGCCAGCGCTCCTGGGACAGGGGCTTCACCCCTCCACTTT. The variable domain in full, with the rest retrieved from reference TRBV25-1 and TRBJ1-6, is EADIYQTPRYLVIGTGKKITLECSQTMGHDKMYWYQQDPGMELHLIHYSYGVNSTEKGDLSSESTVSRIRTEHFPLTLESARPSHTSQYLCASAPGTGASPLHFGNGTRLTVT.

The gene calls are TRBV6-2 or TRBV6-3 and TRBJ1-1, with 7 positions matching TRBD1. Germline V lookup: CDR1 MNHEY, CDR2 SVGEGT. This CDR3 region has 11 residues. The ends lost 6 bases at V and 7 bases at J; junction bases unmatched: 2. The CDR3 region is CASRRDSEAFF. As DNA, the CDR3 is TGTGCCAGCAGGCGGGACAGTGAAGCTTTCTTT.

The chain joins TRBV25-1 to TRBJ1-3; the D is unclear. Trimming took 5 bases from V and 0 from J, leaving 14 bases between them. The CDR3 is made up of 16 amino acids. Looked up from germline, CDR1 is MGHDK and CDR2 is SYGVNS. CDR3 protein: CASSYGTPSSGNTIYF. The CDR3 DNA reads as TGTGCCAGCAGTTACGGCACTCCCAGCTCTGGAAACACCATATATTTT.

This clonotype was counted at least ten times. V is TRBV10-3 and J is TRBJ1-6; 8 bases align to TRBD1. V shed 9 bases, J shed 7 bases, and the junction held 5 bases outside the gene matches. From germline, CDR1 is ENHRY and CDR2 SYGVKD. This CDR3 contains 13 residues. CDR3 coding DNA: TGTGCCATTCAGGGGGCGTGGAATTCACCCCTCCACTTT. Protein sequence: CAIQGAWNSPLHF.

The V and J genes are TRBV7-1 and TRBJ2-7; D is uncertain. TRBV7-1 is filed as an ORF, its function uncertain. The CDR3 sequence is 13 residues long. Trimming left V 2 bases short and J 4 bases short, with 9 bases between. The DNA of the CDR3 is TGTGCCAGCAGCTCACCAACGGTTTACGAGCAGTACTTC. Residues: CASSSPTVYEQYF.

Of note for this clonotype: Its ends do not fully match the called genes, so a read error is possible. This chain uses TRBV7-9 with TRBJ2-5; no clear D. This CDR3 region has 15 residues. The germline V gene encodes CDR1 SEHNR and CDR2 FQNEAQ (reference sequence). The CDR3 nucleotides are TGCGCCAGCAGCTTGATACCGGCGGACCAAGAGACCCAGTACTTC. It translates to CASSLIPADQETQYF.

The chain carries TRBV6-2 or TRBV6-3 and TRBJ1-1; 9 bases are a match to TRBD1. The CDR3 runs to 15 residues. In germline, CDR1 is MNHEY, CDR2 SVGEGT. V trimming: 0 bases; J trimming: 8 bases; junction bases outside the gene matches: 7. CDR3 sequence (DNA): TGTGCCAGCAGTTACTCGGAGGGACAGGGAGGGGAAGCTTTCTTT. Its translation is CASSYSEGQGGEAFF.

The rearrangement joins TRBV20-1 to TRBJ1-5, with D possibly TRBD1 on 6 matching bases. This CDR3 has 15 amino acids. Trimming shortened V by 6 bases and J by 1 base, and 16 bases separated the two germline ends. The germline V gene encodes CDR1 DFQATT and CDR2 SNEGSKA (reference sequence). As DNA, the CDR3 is TGCAGTGCCCTGAGGCCAGGACAGAGCAATCAGCCCCAGCATTTT. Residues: CSALRPGQSNQPQHF.

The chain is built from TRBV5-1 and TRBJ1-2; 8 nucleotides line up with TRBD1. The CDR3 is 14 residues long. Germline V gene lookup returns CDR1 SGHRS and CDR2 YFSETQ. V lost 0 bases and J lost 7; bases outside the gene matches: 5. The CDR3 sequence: CASSLGVQGAGYTF. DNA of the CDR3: TGCGCCAGCAGCTTGGGCGTCCAGGGGGCTGGCTACACCTTC.

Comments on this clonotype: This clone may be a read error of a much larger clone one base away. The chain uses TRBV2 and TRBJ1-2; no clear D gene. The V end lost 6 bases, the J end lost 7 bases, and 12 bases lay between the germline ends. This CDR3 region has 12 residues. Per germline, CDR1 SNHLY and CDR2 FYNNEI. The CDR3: CASRDGHCGYTF. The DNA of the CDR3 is TGTGCCAGCAGGGACGGCCACTGTGGCTACACCTTC.

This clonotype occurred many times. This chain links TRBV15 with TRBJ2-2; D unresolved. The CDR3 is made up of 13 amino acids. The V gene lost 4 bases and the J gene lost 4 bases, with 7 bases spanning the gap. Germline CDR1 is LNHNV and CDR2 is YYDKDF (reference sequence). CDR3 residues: CATSIRRTGELFF. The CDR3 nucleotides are TGTGCCACCAGCATCCGCCGCACCGGGGAGCTGTTTTTT. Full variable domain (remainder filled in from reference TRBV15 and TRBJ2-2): DAMVIQNPRYQVTQFGKPVTLSCSQTLNHNVMYWYQQKSSQAPKLLFHYYDKDFNNEADTPDNFQSRRPNTSFCFLDIRSPGLGDTAMYLCATSIRRTGELFFGEGSRLTVL.

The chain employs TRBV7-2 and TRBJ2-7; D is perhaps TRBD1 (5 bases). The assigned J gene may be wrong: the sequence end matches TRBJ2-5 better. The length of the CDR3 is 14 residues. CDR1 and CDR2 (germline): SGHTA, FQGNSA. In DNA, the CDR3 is TGTGCCAGCAGCGCAAACCAGGGCCAAGAGACCCAGTACTTC. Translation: CASSANQGQETQYF.

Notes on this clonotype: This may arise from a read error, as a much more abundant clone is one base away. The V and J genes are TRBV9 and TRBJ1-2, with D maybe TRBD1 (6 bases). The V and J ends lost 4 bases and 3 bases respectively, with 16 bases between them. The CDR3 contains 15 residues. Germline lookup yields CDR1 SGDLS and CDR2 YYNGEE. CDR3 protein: CASSLQSDSHYGYTF. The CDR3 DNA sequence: TGTGCCAGCAGCTTACAATCGGACAGTCACTATGGCTACACCTTC.

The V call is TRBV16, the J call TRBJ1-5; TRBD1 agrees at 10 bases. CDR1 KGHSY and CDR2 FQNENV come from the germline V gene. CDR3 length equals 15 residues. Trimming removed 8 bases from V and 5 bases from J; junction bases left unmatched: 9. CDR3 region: CASCLTGTGDQPQHF. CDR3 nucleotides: TGTGCCAGCTGTCTGACCGGGACAGGGGATCAGCCCCAGCATTTT.

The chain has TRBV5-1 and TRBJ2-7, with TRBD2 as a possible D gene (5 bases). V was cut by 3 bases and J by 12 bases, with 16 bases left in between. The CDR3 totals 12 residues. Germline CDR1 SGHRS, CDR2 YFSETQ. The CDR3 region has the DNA TGCGCCAGCAGCTGGGTTGAGGGATCCTTGTACTTC. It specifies CASSWVEGSLYF.

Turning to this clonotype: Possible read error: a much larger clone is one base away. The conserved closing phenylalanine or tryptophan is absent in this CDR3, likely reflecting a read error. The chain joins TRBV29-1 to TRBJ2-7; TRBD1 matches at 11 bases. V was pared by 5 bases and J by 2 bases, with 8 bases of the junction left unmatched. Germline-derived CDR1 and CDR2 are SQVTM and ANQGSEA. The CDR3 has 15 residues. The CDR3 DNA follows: TGCAGCGTTTCTAGCGGGACAGGGGGACCCTACGAGCAGTACCTC. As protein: CSVSSGTGGPYEQYL.